These 20 T cell receptor beta chains came from one sample sequenced in a study of human T cells and chemical hapten exposure. One entry per CDR3 protein, called by TCRdb with MiXCR from the RACE reads. The sample lists about 190,000 distinct CDR3 sequences; about 22% were seen once. As for time point: patch test 3, about 24 weeks after DPC sensitization. The treatment was: therapeutic diphenylcyclopropenone sensitization with weekly scalp DPC. Material: whole blood, obtained in connection with sensitization to the hapten diphenylcyclopropenone (DPC). Source of these receptors: a woman in her thirties or forties with alopecia areata. Some clones in this sample may be carry-over from other donors' samples.

The V call is TRBV28, the J call TRBJ1-5; D gene ambiguous. Trimming removed 5 bases from V and 6 bases from J, with 11 bases in between. The germline gives CDR1 MDHEN, CDR2 SYDVKM. This CDR3 is 13 amino acids long. The chain's CDR3 is CASSINAAQPQHF. CDR3 nucleotides: TGTGCCAGCAGTATAAATGCGGCTCAGCCCCAGCATTTT.

The chain carries TRBV6-5 and TRBJ1-2; D unresolved. Germline V CDR1 and CDR2: MNHEY, SVGAGI. The CDR3 has 13 residues. Trimming cost V 7 bases and J 2 bases, with 11 bases left between them. CDR3: CASTSNGNYGYTF. The CDR3 nucleotides are TGTGCCAGCACCTCGAACGGAAACTATGGCTACACCTTC.

CDR3 sequence reads: CSARAAGTGGIDTQYF. CDR3 DNA sequence: TGCAGTGCTAGAGCCGCCGGGACAGGGGGTATCGATACGCAGTATTTT. This chain connects TRBV20-1 to TRBJ2-3, with 11 bases lining up with TRBD1. Germline V gives CDR1 DFQATT, CDR2 SNEGSKA (reference sequence). V gave up 1 base and J gave up 6 bases; unmatched junction bases: 9. The CDR3 length is 16 residues.

V usage is TRBV20-1 and J usage is TRBJ2-5; TRBD1 agrees at 7 bases. The germline gives CDR1 DFQATT, CDR2 SNEGSKA (reference sequence). This CDR3 has 16 residues. With V trimmed by 0 bases and J by 6 bases, 13 bases remained unmatched. CDR3 protein: CSARDQGQSSLKTQYF. The CDR3 DNA sequence: TGCAGTGCTAGAGATCAGGGACAGTCCTCCTTGAAGACCCAGTACTTC.

The rearrangement uses TRBV29-1 and TRBJ2-7, with 9 nucleotides matching TRBD2. CDR1 SQVTM and CDR2 ANQGSEA come from the germline V gene. With 4 bases clipped from V and 7 bases from J, the junction kept 8 bases outside the gene matches. The CDR3 runs to 13 residues. CDR3 sequence (DNA): TGCAGCGTTGGCGGGAGGGCCATATGGGAGCAGTACTTC. It specifies CSVGGRAIWEQYF.

This sequence joins TRBV24-1 and TRBJ2-3; D call uncertain. V lost 6 bases and J 2 bases, leaving 5 bases between the germline ends. The germline V gene encodes CDR1 KGHDR and CDR2 SFDVKD. The CDR3 has 12 amino acids. This chain's CDR3 is CATSSVTDTQYF. The CDR3, as DNA: TGTGCCACCAGTTCGGTCACAGATACGCAGTATTTT.

This clonotype appeared a few times. V and J are TRBV27 and TRBJ2-7; D perhaps matches TRBD1 (5 bases). Germline V lookup: CDR1 MNHEY, CDR2 SMNVEV (reference sequence). V lost 6 bases and J lost 1, with 10 bases in between. The CDR3 is 13 amino acids. CDR3 DNA sequence: TGTGCCAGCAGCCCGGACATATCCTACGAGCAGTACTTC. The encoded protein is CASSPDISYEQYF.

This clonotype occurred a few times. The chain uses TRBV7-2 and TRBJ2-5; 12 positions agree with TRBD2. Trimming took 5 bases from V and 7 from J; bases not matched to a gene: 8. The V gene's germline CDR1 is SGHTA and CDR2 FQGNSA. There are 15 residues in the CDR3. The chain's CDR3 is CASSPTSGSLGTQYF. The CDR3 DNA follows: TGTGCCAGCAGCCCGACTAGCGGGAGCTTGGGGACCCAGTACTTC. Full variable domain (remainder filled in from reference TRBV7-2 and TRBJ2-5): GAGVSQSPSNKVTEKGKDVELRCDPISGHTALYWYRQSLGQGLEFLIYFQGNSAPDKSGLPSDRFSAERTGGSVSTLTIQRTQQEDSAVYLCASSPTSGSLGTQYFGPGTRLLVL.

V gene TRBV20-1 combines with J gene TRBJ1-4; D possibly corresponds to TRBD1 (5 bases). The ends were cut back, 2 bases at V and 14 bases at J, with 21 bases in the middle. Germline V gene data show CDR1 as DFQATT and CDR2 as SNEGSKA (reference sequence). CDR3 size: 14 residues. CDR3 in DNA: TGCAGTGCTAGATGGGAGAACCTGAGGGACGTTCTGTTTTTT. Its translation is CSARWENLRDVLFF.

The J gene is TRBJ2-5, the V gene TRBV15; D is unresolved. The CDR3 length is 15 residues. V gave up 0 bases and J gave up 0 bases, with 8 bases separating them. From germline, CDR1 is LNHNV and CDR2 YYDKDF (reference sequence). This chain's CDR3 is CATSRDHEYQETQYF. The CDR3 DNA is TGTGCCACCAGCAGAGATCACGAGTACCAAGAGACCCAGTACTTC.

In this sample, this clonotype turned up a few times. The chain has TRBV5-1 and TRBJ2-6; 8 nucleotides line up with TRBD1. Germline values: CDR1 SGHRS, CDR2 YFSETQ. The CDR3 loop spans 16 amino acids. Trimming took 7 bases from V and 0 from J; bases not matched to a gene: 6. The CDR3 DNA follows: TGCGCCAGCTCAGGACAGGGATACTCTGGGGCCAACGTCCTGACTTTC. Amino acid sequence: CASSGQGYSGANVLTF.

The gene calls are TRBV19 and TRBJ2-3; TRBD2 matches 10 bases. V was clipped by 7 bases and J by 10 bases; unmatched bases: 8. The CDR3 runs 13 residues. CDR1 is LNHDA and CDR2 is SQIVND in the germline V gene (reference sequence). CDR3 nucleotides: TGTGCCAGTAAGAGCGGGAGGGATACAGCGCAGTATTTT. Translation: CASKSGRDTAQYF. Full variable domain (remainder filled in from reference TRBV19 and TRBJ2-3): DGGITQSPKYLFRKEGQNVTLSCEQNLNHDAMYWYRQDPGQGLRLIYYSQIVNDFQKGDIAEGYSVSREKKESFPLTVTSAQKNPTAFYLCASKSGRDTAQYFGPGTRLTVL.

This clonotype was counted at least ten times. The chain joins TRBV5-1 to TRBJ1-2; no firm D call. Germline V lookup: CDR1 SGHRS, CDR2 YFSETQ. The CDR3 contains 14 residues. V was shortened by 2 bases and J by 2 bases, with 10 bases between the two germline ends. In nucleotides, the CDR3 is TGCGCCAGCAGCTTAAGCATACTGAACTATGGCTACACCTTC. As protein: CASSLSILNYGYTF.

The chain combines TRBV7-2 with TRBJ2-7; tentative D call: TRBD2 (6 bases). V lost 5 bases to trimming and J lost 1 base, with 15 bases between them. The CDR3 is 15 residues long. Per the germline V gene, CDR1 is SGHTA and CDR2 is FQGNSA. CDR3 protein: CASSLGGAASYEQYF. CDR3 coding DNA: TGTGCCAGCAGCCTAGGCGGGGCAGCGTCCTACGAGCAGTACTTC.

In this sample, this clonotype turned up many times. The chain carries TRBV15 and TRBJ2-7, with D hard to call. The CDR3 is made up of 14 amino acids. Trimming removed 0 bases at V and 2 bases at J, with 8 bases between. Germline loops: CDR1 LNHNV, CDR2 YYDKDF (reference sequence). CDR3 bases: TGTGCCACCAGCAGAGACCCAGGCCCCTACGAGCAGTACTTC. Residues: CATSRDPGPYEQYF.

The gene calls are TRBV4-2 and TRBJ2-5, with 8 bases lining up with TRBD1. This CDR3 spans 19 amino acids. After removal of 0 bases from V and 6 bases from J, the junction contained 18 bases not matched to a gene. CDR1 is LGHNA, CDR2 YNFKEQ, per germline. In DNA form, the CDR3 reads TGTGCCAGCAGCCAAGACGGACCAGGGGGCGTCGGTCACGGGCAGACCCAGTACTTC. Its protein is CASSQDGPGGVGHGQTQYF.

This clonotype turned up a few times. The chain couples TRBV28 to TRBJ2-2; possible D gene TRBD2, 6 bases. V lost 3 bases and J lost 7, with 15 bases in between. This CDR3 is built from 15 residues. The germline gives CDR1 MDHEN, CDR2 SYDVKM. The CDR3 DNA sequence: TGTGCCAGCAGTTTCTTTGGAGGGAGGAGCGGGGAGCTGTTTTTT. It is translated as CASSFFGGRSGELFF.

This clonotype came up many times. V usage is TRBV12-3 or TRBV12-4 and J usage is TRBJ1-1; a possible D gene is TRBD1 (6 bases). CDR3 length: 14 residues. With 3 bases removed from V and 3 bases from J, the gap between germline ends came to 11 bases. The CDR3 DNA is TGTGCCAGCAGTTTGGGGGGGGCAGACACTGAAGCTTTCTTT. This codes for CASSLGGADTEAFF.

There are a few counts of this clonotype. The V and J genes are TRBV12-3 or TRBV12-4 and TRBJ2-1; D remains ambiguous. The CDR3 runs 11 residues. V was clipped by 6 bases and J by 6 bases, with 6 bases between them. CDR3: CASSPRNEQFF. The CDR3 region has the DNA TGTGCCAGCAGCCCCCGCAATGAGCAGTTCTTC.

The V call is TRBV12-3 or TRBV12-4, the J call TRBJ2-7, with TRBD1 matching 7 bases. V trimming: 4 bases; J trimming: 3 bases; junction bases outside the gene matches: 9. This CDR3 contains 15 residues. The CDR3 here is CASSSDRDRLYEQYF. The CDR3 DNA sequence: TGTGCCAGCAGTTCGGACCGGGACAGACTCTACGAGCAGTACTTC.